This T cell receptor (beta chain) was sequenced during a study of OX40 agonist ivuxolimab in advanced cancers. Overall study: The dose of intravenous ivuxolimab that patients received every 2 weeks ranged from 0.01 to 10 mg/kg.

This table comes from immunoSEQ multiplex PCR, and its TCRdb copy is limited to in-frame clones, with some not included. The sample contains around 53,000 clones, about 88% of which appear only once. Trimming removed 0 bases at V and 0 bases at J, with 6 bases between. This CDR3 has 15 amino acids. Germline CDR1 reads MNHNS; CDR2 reads SASEGT. The rearrangement joins TRBV6-1 to TRBJ1-5; unclear D gene. Sample: CD4+ or CD8+ T cells sorted from blood, taken in a trial of the OX40 agonist ivuxolimab. The sequence was collected from an adult with an advanced solid tumor such as melanoma, head and neck, liver or kidney cancer. For the CDR3, the DNA is TGTGCCAGCAGTGAAGCGGGGTATAGCAATCAGCCCCAGCATTTT. Amino acid sequence: CASSEAGYSNQPQHF.